This paragraph reports one TCR beta chain. In TCRdb, the RT-PCR reads were re-called with MiXCR into one record per CDR3 protein. The profile shows approximately 530,000 distinct CDR3 sequences, around 8% of them singletons. The record originates from a study of response to subunit inactivated influenza vaccine. The length of the CDR3 is 13 residues. The V gene's germline CDR1 is SGHDT and CDR2 YYEEEE. The V gene lost 4 bases and the J gene lost 3 bases, with 11 bases spanning the gap. The source is a man aged 50 to 69 who received an inactivated influenza vaccine. The V and J genes are TRBV5-6 and TRBJ2-7; D is uncertain. The specimen was PBMCs from blood, collected around 25 months after vaccination. Written as DNA, the CDR3 is TGTGCCAGCAGCCCTACAGCGTTCTACGAGCAGTACTTC. This codes for CASSPTAFYEQYF. Complete variable domain (other parts from reference TRBV5-6 and TRBJ2-7): DAGVTQSPTHLIKTRGQQVTLRCSPKSGHDTVSWYQQALGQGPQFIFQYYEEEERQRGNFPDRFSGHQFPNYSSELNVNALLLGDSALYLCASSPTAFYEQYFGPGTRLTVT.